What follows are 16 T cell receptor beta chains derived from one specimen sequenced in a study of post-analysis software for immune sequencing data. Study-wide results and caveats: Controls showed lower frequencies than patients for several TRBV segments, and TRBV5-6, TRBV5-1 and TRBV20-1 were among these.

TCR beta cDNA libraries included unique molecular identifiers. TCRdb independently ran MiXCR on the PCR reads; one entry per CDR3 protein. The sample carries 700,000 to 800,000 distinct CDR3 sequences, 25% to 30% recorded once. These receptors' targets are unknown. The sample comprised blood. The receptors were gathered from a girl between 5 and 17 years old with multiple sclerosis.

A few counts support this clonotype. This chain joins TRBV7-2 and TRBJ2-5; 8 nucleotides match TRBD1. Germline assignment: CDR1 SGHTA and CDR2 FQGNSA. V lost 5 bases, J lost 5 bases, and 10 bases stayed unmatched. The CDR3 has 15 residues. The CDR3 nucleotides are TGTGCCAGCAGCCCCGGACAGGGTAATAGGGAGACCCAGTACTTC. Amino acid sequence: CASSPGQGNRETQYF.

This clonotype was found many times. This chain joins TRBV4-3 and TRBJ2-7, with unresolved D. This CDR3 comprises 15 residues. Trimming took off 0 bases at V and 0 bases at J, with 9 bases between the two ends. Germline CDR1 is LGHNA and CDR2 is YSLEER. In DNA, the CDR3 is TGCGCCAGCAGCCAAGATGCCGGGCGCTCCTACGAGCAGTACTTC. Amino acids: CASSQDAGRSYEQYF.

In its sample, this clonotype was seen many times. The rearrangement uses TRBV6-4 and TRBJ2-3; TRBD2 aligns across 11 bases. V dropped 6 bases and J dropped 2; count of bases not matched to a gene: 7. Looked up from germline, CDR1 is MRHNA and CDR2 is SNTAGT. CDR3 length: 16 amino acids. The CDR3 spells CASSATSGASTDTQYF. The CDR3 region has the DNA TGTGCCAGCAGCGCGACTAGCGGGGCATCCACAGATACGCAGTATTTT.

A few counts support this clonotype. J is TRBJ2-1 and V is TRBV7-2, with 7 bases matching TRBD2. J gave up 10 bases and V 5 bases, and 8 bases lay outside the gene matches. The CDR3 length is 13 residues. The V gene's germline CDR1 is SGHTA and CDR2 FQGNSA. CDR3: CASSPDWEGEQFF. In nucleotides, the CDR3 is TGTGCCAGCAGCCCGGACTGGGAGGGGGAGCAGTTCTTC.

The chain joins TRBV18 to TRBJ2-7, with 7 bases fitting TRBD1. Germline lookup yields CDR1 KGHSH and CDR2 LQKENI. This CDR3 spans 13 amino acids. V shed 3 bases, J shed 5 bases, and the junction held 4 bases outside the gene matches. The CDR3 sequence is CASSPDRNHEQYF. CDR3 DNA: TGTGCCAGCTCACCGGACAGGAATCACGAGCAGTACTTC.

This clonotype was found many times. V gene TRBV12-3 or TRBV12-4 combines with J gene TRBJ2-1, with TRBD2 matching 8 bases. The CDR3 totals 15 residues. Germline trimming cut 3 bases from V and 9 bases from J; bases unmatched to any gene: 10. CDR3 nucleotides: TGTGCCAGCAGTTTGGCCCGGGGGGGATTGGGTGAGCAGTTCTTC. The encoded protein is CASSLARGGLGEQFF.

J is TRBJ1-1 and V is TRBV3-1; D is perhaps TRBD1 (5 bases). The CDR3 covers 14 residues. Looked up from germline, CDR1 is LGHDT and CDR2 is YNNKEL (reference sequence). V lost 1 base and J 5 bases, leaving 11 bases between the germline ends. This chain's CDR3 is CASSQAPGKTEAFF. In DNA form, the CDR3 reads TGTGCCAGCAGCCAAGCTCCAGGGAAGACTGAAGCTTTCTTT.

The genes are TRBV12-3 or TRBV12-4 and TRBJ2-5; D is possibly TRBD2 (6 bases). The J call is doubtful: the DNA matches TRBJ2-7 better. The CDR3 sequence is 13 residues long. The CDR3 DNA reads TGTGCCAGCAGTTTACGGGGAGGAAGCGAGCAGTACTTC. Translated: CASSLRGGSEQYF.

The rearrangement joins TRBV7-2 to TRBJ2-7; no clear D. This CDR3 is 15 amino acids long. Germline V gene sequence: CDR1 SGHTA, CDR2 FQGNSA. With 1 base removed from V and 1 base from J, the gap between germline ends came to 11 bases. CDR3 amino acids: CASSLEVQLSYEQYF. The CDR3 bases are TGTGCCAGCAGCTTAGAGGTCCAGCTGTCCTACGAGCAGTACTTC.

This chain connects TRBV4-1 to TRBJ1-5; D is unclear. CDR1 and CDR2 from the germline V gene are MGHRA and YSYEKL. The CDR3 extends over 15 amino acids. V lost 0 bases and J 11 bases, leaving 17 bases between the germline ends. CDR3 coding DNA: TGCGCCAGCAGCCAAGAGCCACGGACCCACGTTTCCCAGCATTTT. Translation: CASSQEPRTHVSQHF.

At least ten counts were recorded for this clonotype. The chain recombines TRBV6-1 with TRBJ2-7; D ambiguous. Germline CDR1 is MNHNS and CDR2 is SASEGT. This CDR3 region has 12 residues. V gave up 2 bases and J gave up 0 bases, with 2 bases separating them. As DNA, the CDR3 is TGTGCCAGCAGTGAAAGCTCCTACGAGCAGTACTTC. This translates into CASSESSYEQYF.

This clonotype has only a few counts. The chain carries TRBV5-5 and TRBJ1-5; maybe TRBD1 (6 bases). Germline loops: CDR1 SGHKS, CDR2 YYEKEE (reference sequence). The CDR3 is made up of 15 amino acids. V lost 0 bases to trimming and J lost 6 bases, with 13 bases between them. The CDR3 here is CASSLEQGLGQPQHF. The CDR3 coding sequence is TGTGCCAGCAGCTTGGAACAGGGCTTGGGTCAGCCCCAGCATTTT.

Regarding this clonotype: The junction and the germline gene differ at one end; a read error may be behind it. The V call is TRBV7-2, the J call TRBJ2-3; 7 bases line up with TRBD2. The CDR3 has 16 amino acids. The germline CDR1 and CDR2 sequences are SGHTA and FQGNSA. The CDR3 here is CAGSLAGRWSTDTQYF. The CDR3, as DNA: TGTGCCGGCAGCTTAGCGGGTCGTTGGAGCACAGATACGCAGTATTTT.

There are a few counts of this clonotype. The V and J genes are TRBV9 and TRBJ2-7; D unclear. Germline-derived CDR1 and CDR2 are SGDLS and YYNGEE. V lost 0 bases, J lost 6 bases, and 10 bases lay in between. The CDR3 totals 13 residues. CDR3 residues: CASSVEHRGEQYF. CDR3 bases: TGTGCCAGCAGCGTAGAACACCGCGGCGAGCAGTACTTC.

This chain connects TRBV20-1 to TRBJ2-3; the D is unclear. Trimming cost V 0 bases and J 1 base, with 11 bases left between them. CDR3 length equals 15 residues. The V gene's germline CDR1 is DFQATT and CDR2 SNEGSKA (reference sequence). CDR3 residues: CSARDGVAGTDTQYF. CDR3 nucleotide sequence: TGCAGTGCTAGAGATGGAGTCGCCGGCACAGATACGCAGTATTTT.

The chain's CDR3 is CASRYGTGSDTQYF. In DNA, the CDR3 is TGCGCCAGCAGATACGGGACAGGGTCAGATACGCAGTATTTT. The genes are TRBV5-1 and TRBJ2-3; 9 positions agree with TRBD1. The CDR3 sequence is 14 residues long. Losses at the gene ends were 5 bases for V and 4 bases for J; bases not matched to a gene: 5. Germline loops: CDR1 SGHRS, CDR2 YFSETQ.